This T cell receptor beta chain was recorded in a study of beta chain features in type 1 diabetes. V lost 4 bases, J lost 1 base, and 7 bases lay in between. The CDR3 totals 14 residues. Germline loops: CDR1 KGHSH, CDR2 LQKENI. Study observations and caveats: Among patients with Type 1 diabetes, TCRB CDR3s were moderately but significantly shorter in every one of the four CD4+ subsets.

One heparinised blood draw, averaging about 100 mL, came from each donor. Stem cell-like memory, regulatory, central memory and naive CD4+ cells were sorted via CD45RO/CCR7/CD25/CD127/CD95/CD27. Each of the sorted populations had a purity greater than 95%. This clone was seen a handful of times. Its antigen remains unknown. TCRB transcripts that were expressed got sequenced, as all of the isolated RNA had been reverse transcribed. TCRdb's table, derived via immunoSEQ multiplex PCR, lists solely in-frame clones and lacks some. Of roughly 50,000 clones listed, about 47% were seen once; the top ten hold 2.6%.

This clonotype was sampled from a woman aged 35 to 49 with type 1 diabetes. The V and J genes are TRBV18 and TRBJ2-2, with D possibly being TRBD1 (5 bases). Source material: Tregs from blood. In DNA form, the CDR3 reads TGTGCCAGCTCACTCGGACAGAACACCGGGGAGCTGTTTTTT. Its translation is CASSLGQNTGELFF.